This T cell receptor beta chain appears in the sequencing data of a study of blood T cell repertoires in COVID-19. About the study: COVID-19 samples, acute and convalescent, were from the United States, Italy and Spain. T cells, B-cell-depleted T cells, or PBMCs supplied cDNA or gDNA.

The CDR3 sequence is 16 residues long. Per germline, CDR1 MDHEN and CDR2 SYDVKM. V dropped 2 bases and J dropped 8; count of bases not matched to a gene: 11. The method was immunoSEQ multiplex PCR; TCRdb's version includes in-frame clones alone and lacks a portion of them. The sample includes under 350,000 clones, around 84% of them seen just once. Grouping used clinical history reported by participants in a survey and questionnaire. Specimen: PBMCs or T cells enriched from blood (not recorded which). This sequence was found in a man aged 30-40 years who had recovered from COVID-19. The rearrangement uses TRBV28 and TRBJ2-1; 8 nucleotides line up with TRBD1. The CDR3, as DNA: TGTGCCAGCAGTTTAGCCGCGACAGGGGATGACGATGAGCAGTTCTTC. It translates to CASSLAATGDDDEQFF.